The TCR beta chain under discussion was sequenced for a study of T-cell memory formation after mild COVID-19. This clonotype was seen ten or more times. Its antigen is unknown. Study-wide points: Memory from before infection featured some responding clones, which suggests cross-reactive memory joined. Among clones peaking at day 37 in the second wave, SARS-CoV-2 specificity remained unconfirmed.

With constant-segment primers, 5'RACE yielded cDNA libraries of TCR alpha and TCR beta that carried sample barcodes and UMIs. TCRdb ran MiXCR on the 5' RACE reads and lists one entry per CDR3 protein. The data show fewer than 60,000 distinct CDR3 sequences, with roughly 12% seen just once and about 24% held by the top ten. Unmatched junction bases numbered 9, after V lost 6 bases and J lost 10 bases. Per germline, CDR1 SGHRS and CDR2 YFSETQ. The CDR3 has 15 residues. The J gene is TRBJ2-1, the V gene TRBV5-1; 14 positions agree with TRBD2. The sequencing input was PBMCs or a T cell subset sorted from them (not recorded which). This TCR was sampled from a young man who had mild COVID-19 (a few samples of this study predate the infection). Cell type and time point are not known. DNA of the CDR3: TGCGCCAGCAAAAGGCCGGGACTAGCGGGGGCCGAGCAGTTCTTC. This codes for CASKRPGLAGAEQFF.